The rows below give T cell receptor beta chains drawn from one sample of a study of human T cells and chemical hapten exposure. TCRdb called the RACE reads again in MiXCR, with one record for every CDR3 protein. The sample records fewer than 200,000 distinct CDR3 sequences, 28% being singletons. Here the sequenced sample was whole blood, taken in connection with sensitization to the hapten diphenylcyclopropenone (DPC). Receptors were obtained from a woman aged 18-29 years with alopecia areata. Some clones in this sample may be carry-over from other donors' samples. Both conserved end residues are part of each CDR3. The order of the fields is D gene, V gene, clone size, J gene, CDR3 protein, CDR3 DNA. A D gene is named only where the DNA matches it firmly. Size values are once, few and many counts, or a class for expanded clones, and some rows have none.

D gene: NA; V gene: TRBV30; clone size: NA; J gene: TRBJ2-7; CDR3 protein: CAWSVGPYEQYF; CDR3 DNA: TGTGCCTGGAGTGTAGGCCCCTACGAGCAGTACTTC
D gene: TRBD2; V gene: TRBV2; clone size: few; J gene: TRBJ2-3; CDR3 protein: CASSEIAGGLRTDTQYF; CDR3 DNA: TGTGCCAGCAGCGAGATAGCGGGGGGGCTCCGCACAGATACGCAGTATTTT
D gene: NA; V gene: TRBV27; clone size: many; J gene: TRBJ2-5; CDR3 protein: CASSLAGETQYF; CDR3 DNA: TGTGCCAGCAGTTTGGCGGGGGAGACCCAGTACTTC
D gene: NA; V gene: TRBV5-1; clone size: few; J gene: TRBJ2-7; CDR3 protein: CASSLGLDEQYF; CDR3 DNA: TGCGCCAGCAGCTTGGGACTAGACGAGCAGTACTTC
D gene: NA; V gene: TRBV20-1; clone size: NA; J gene: TRBJ2-1; CDR3 protein: CSARSSGGVSYNEQFF; CDR3 DNA: TGCAGTGCTAGATCTTCGGGCGGAGTCTCCTACAATGAGCAGTTCTTC
D gene: TRBD1; V gene: TRBV29-1; clone size: few; J gene: TRBJ1-2; CDR3 protein: CSVKTGSEGYTF; CDR3 DNA: TGCAGCGTTAAGACAGGGTCGGAAGGCTACACCTTC
D gene: NA; V gene: TRBV24-1; clone size: once; J gene: TRBJ1-2; CDR3 protein: CATSDMTEEYGYTF; CDR3 DNA: TGTGCCACCAGTGACATGACAGAGGAGTATGGCTACACCTTC
D gene: NA; V gene: TRBV11-2; clone size: NA; J gene: TRBJ2-1; CDR3 protein: CASSPMNGLSYNEQFF; CDR3 DNA: TGTGCCAGCAGCCCCATGAATGGGCTGTCATACAATGAGCAGTTCTTC
D gene: TRBD1; V gene: TRBV4-1; clone size: few; J gene: TRBJ2-7; CDR3 protein: CASSQVGTGGREQYF; CDR3 DNA: TGCGCCAGCAGCCAAGTGGGGACAGGGGGAAGAGAGCAGTACTTC
D gene: NA; V gene: TRBV7-9; clone size: few; J gene: TRBJ2-5; CDR3 protein: CASSLDTNSETQYF; CDR3 DNA: TGTGCCAGCAGCTTAGACACCAACTCGGAGACCCAGTACTTC
D gene: NA; V gene: TRBV7-9; clone size: NA; J gene: TRBJ2-2; CDR3 protein: CASLWSGELFF; CDR3 DNA: TGTGCCAGCCTTTGGTCCGGGGAGCTGTTTTTT
D gene: NA; V gene: TRBV3-1; clone size: few; J gene: TRBJ1-2; CDR3 protein: CASSHGPDQGYTF; CDR3 DNA: TGTGCCAGCAGCCACGGACCCGACCAAGGCTACACCTTC
D gene: NA; V gene: TRBV4-1; clone size: NA; J gene: TRBJ2-7; CDR3 protein: CASSPRDGIIEQYF; CDR3 DNA: TGCGCCAGCAGCCCCCGGGACGGGATCATCGAGCAGTACTTC
D gene: NA; V gene: TRBV5-1; clone size: few; J gene: TRBJ2-3; CDR3 protein: CASSLAVQPTDTQYF; CDR3 DNA: TGCGCCAGCAGCTTGGCCGTTCAGCCCACAGATACGCAGTATTTT
D gene: NA; V gene: TRBV3-1; clone size: NA; J gene: TRBJ2-1; CDR3 protein: CASSQRGWNEQFF; CDR3 DNA: TGTGCCAGCAGCCAACGGGGCTGGAATGAGCAGTTCTTC
D gene: NA; V gene: TRBV7-3; clone size: NA; J gene: TRBJ2-3; CDR3 protein: CASSLRGDTDTQYF; CDR3 DNA: TGTGCCAGCAGCTTAAGGGGGGACACAGATACGCAGTATTTT
D gene: NA; V gene: TRBV20-1; clone size: NA; J gene: TRBJ2-7; CDR3 protein: CSARDQKGSSHSYEQYF; CDR3 DNA: TGCAGTGCTAGAGATCAGAAGGGGTCCTCACACTCCTACGAGCAGTACTTC
D gene: TRBD1; V gene: TRBV20-1; clone size: few; J gene: TRBJ1-5; CDR3 protein: CSARYRGQQPQHF; CDR3 DNA: TGCAGTGCTAGATACAGGGGGCAACAGCCCCAGCATTTT
D gene: TRBD2; V gene: TRBV20-1; clone size: few; J gene: TRBJ2-7; CDR3 protein: CSGLAGGYEQYF; CDR3 DNA: TGCAGCGGACTAGCGGGTGGCTACGAGCAGTACTTC
D gene: NA; V gene: TRBV6-5; clone size: NA; J gene: TRBJ1-2; CDR3 protein: CATLLPPTGYTF; CDR3 DNA: TGTGCCACCCTGCTCCCACCCACTGGCTACACCTTC
D gene: NA; V gene: TRBV3-1; clone size: few; J gene: TRBJ2-7; CDR3 protein: CASSQASRDEQYF; CDR3 DNA: TGTGCCAGCAGCCAAGCCTCAAGGGACGAGCAGTACTTC
D gene: TRBD1; V gene: TRBV27; clone size: NA; J gene: TRBJ1-2; CDR3 protein: CASSFHRGSEGYTF; CDR3 DNA: TGTGCCAGCAGTTTTCACAGGGGGTCCGAAGGCTACACCTTC
D gene: NA; V gene: TRBV20-1; clone size: NA; J gene: TRBJ1-6; CDR3 protein: CSVEEISYNSPLHF; CDR3 DNA: TGCAGTGTGGAGGAGATCTCCTATAATTCACCCCTCCACTTT
D gene: NA; V gene: TRBV25-1; clone size: NA; J gene: TRBJ2-7; CDR3 protein: CASSEQTYSYEQYF; CDR3 DNA: TGTGCCAGCAGTGAACAGACGTACTCTTACGAGCAGTACTTC
D gene: NA; V gene: TRBV4-3; clone size: NA; J gene: TRBJ1-2; CDR3 protein: CASSVRAGEGKNYGYTF; CDR3 DNA: TGCGCCAGCAGCGTCAGGGCAGGGGAAGGAAAAAACTATGGCTACACCTTC
D gene: NA; V gene: TRBV20-1; clone size: NA; J gene: TRBJ2-7; CDR3 protein: CSARDQRPGNYGQYF; CDR3 DNA: TGCAGTGCTAGAGATCAACGGCCGGGGAACTACGGGCAGTACTTC
D gene: NA; V gene: TRBV13; clone size: NA; J gene: TRBJ1-2; CDR3 protein: CASSLVKGYYGYTF; CDR3 DNA: TGTGCCAGCAGCCTCGTTAAGGGTTACTATGGCTACACCTTC
D gene: TRBD2; V gene: TRBV7-9; clone size: NA; J gene: TRBJ2-3; CDR3 protein: CASSLASGGTDTQYF; CDR3 DNA: TGTGCCAGCAGCTTAGCTAGCGGGGGCACAGATACGCAGTATTTT
D gene: NA; V gene: TRBV5-4; clone size: few; J gene: TRBJ1-6; CDR3 protein: CASSLNGIGANSPLHF; CDR3 DNA: TGTGCCAGCAGCTTGAATGGAATTGGGGCTAATTCACCCCTCCACTTT
D gene: TRBD1; V gene: TRBV7-8; clone size: NA; J gene: TRBJ1-4; CDR3 protein: CASSLRGQVATNEKLFF; CDR3 DNA: TGTGCCAGCAGCTTAAGGGGGCAAGTCGCAACTAATGAAAAACTGTTTTTT
D gene: NA; V gene: TRBV15; clone size: NA; J gene: TRBJ2-3; CDR3 protein: CATSRGKDTQYF; CDR3 DNA: TGTGCCACCAGCAGGGGCAAAGATACGCAGTATTTT
D gene: TRBD2; V gene: TRBV9; clone size: NA; J gene: TRBJ2-3; CDR3 protein: CASSVKRGGLRDTQYF; CDR3 DNA: TGTGCCAGCAGCGTGAAGCGGGGGGGCCTAAGAGATACGCAGTATTTT
D gene: NA; V gene: TRBV12-3/TRBV12-4; clone size: NA; J gene: TRBJ2-1; CDR3 protein: CASSRPTSNEQFF; CDR3 DNA: TGTGCCAGCAGCCGCCCGACTAGCAATGAGCAGTTCTTC
D gene: TRBD1; V gene: TRBV29-1; clone size: NA; J gene: TRBJ2-7; CDR3 protein: CSVELSRQGNYEQYF; CDR3 DNA: TGCAGCGTTGAACTCAGCAGACAGGGAAACTACGAGCAGTACTTC
D gene: NA; V gene: TRBV27; clone size: NA; J gene: TRBJ1-2; CDR3 protein: CASSRGGFGYGYTF; CDR3 DNA: TGTGCCAGCAGCCGTGGTGGTTTTGGCTATGGCTACACCTTC
D gene: NA; V gene: TRBV20-1; clone size: NA; J gene: TRBJ2-7; CDR3 protein: CSATGELTRWEDEQYF; CDR3 DNA: TGCAGTGCTACGGGGGAGTTAACCCGATGGGAGGACGAGCAGTACTTC
D gene: TRBD1; V gene: TRBV6-2/TRBV6-3; clone size: NA; J gene: TRBJ1-1; CDR3 protein: CATKADRAYNTEAFF; CDR3 DNA: TGTGCCACCAAGGCCGACAGGGCTTATAACACTGAAGCTTTCTTT
D gene: NA; V gene: TRBV6-1; clone size: NA; J gene: TRBJ1-1; CDR3 protein: CATKQEVDTEAFF; CDR3 DNA: TGTGCCACGAAACAGGAAGTTGACACTGAAGCTTTCTTT
D gene: TRBD2; V gene: TRBV2; clone size: few; J gene: TRBJ2-4; CDR3 protein: CASRRLAGGPAKNIQYF; CDR3 DNA: TGTGCCAGCAGAAGACTAGCGGGGGGTCCGGCCAAAAACATTCAGTACTTC
D gene: NA; V gene: TRBV20-1; clone size: few; J gene: TRBJ1-1; CDR3 protein: CSANARWKTEAFF; CDR3 DNA: TGCAGTGCTAACGCTAGGTGGAAAACTGAAGCTTTCTTT
D gene: NA; V gene: TRBV20-1; clone size: NA; J gene: TRBJ2-3; CDR3 protein: CSARRGSSTDTQYF; CDR3 DNA: TGCAGTGCTAGACGGGGGTCCAGCACAGATACGCAGTATTTT
D gene: NA; V gene: TRBV11-2; clone size: few; J gene: TRBJ2-3; CDR3 protein: CAWGGAYTQYF; CDR3 DNA: TGTGCCTGGGGGGGGGCATATACGCAGTATTTT